This T cell receptor beta chain appears in the sequencing data of a study of intratumoral heterogeneity in liver cancer. V shed 7 bases and J shed 5 bases, with 18 bases lying between them. This CDR3 spans 13 amino acids. Germline V CDR1 and CDR2: SQVTM, ANQGSEA. The protocol was immunoSEQ multiplex PCR, while the TCRdb copy is restricted to in-frame clones and leaves out a portion. The sample lists 21,000 or so clones, roughly 73% seen once, with 17% in the top ten. Specimen: tumor-adjacent normal tissue, collected before any cancer treatment. The chain links TRBV29-1 to TRBJ2-7; D may match TRBD1 or TRBD2 (5 bases each). The origin of this receptor is a woman in her seventies with hepatocellular carcinoma. The CDR3: CSARDPNTNEQYF. Here the CDR3 DNA reads TGCAGCGCCCGGGACCCCAACACCAACGAGCAGTACTTC.